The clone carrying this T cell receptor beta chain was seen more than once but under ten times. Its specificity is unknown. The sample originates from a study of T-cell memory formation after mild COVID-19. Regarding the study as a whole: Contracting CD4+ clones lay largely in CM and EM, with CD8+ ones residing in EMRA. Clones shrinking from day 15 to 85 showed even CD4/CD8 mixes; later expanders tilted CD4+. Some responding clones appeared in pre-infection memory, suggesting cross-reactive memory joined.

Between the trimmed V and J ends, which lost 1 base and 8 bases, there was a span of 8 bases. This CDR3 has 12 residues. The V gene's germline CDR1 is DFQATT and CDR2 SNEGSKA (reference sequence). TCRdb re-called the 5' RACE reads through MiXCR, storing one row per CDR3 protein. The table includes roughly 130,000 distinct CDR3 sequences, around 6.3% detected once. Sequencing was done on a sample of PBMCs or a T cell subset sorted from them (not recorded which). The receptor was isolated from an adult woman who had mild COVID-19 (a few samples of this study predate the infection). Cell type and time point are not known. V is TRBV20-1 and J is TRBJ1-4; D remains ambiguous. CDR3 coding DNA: TGCAGTGCTAGAGTGGGATCGGAAAAACTGTTTTTT. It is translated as CSARVGSEKLFF.